The next 4 T cell receptor beta chains were all read from a single sample in a study of blood T cell repertoires in COVID-19. The protocol was immunoSEQ multiplex PCR, while the TCRdb copy is restricted to in-frame clones and leaves out a portion. Counted here are over 250,000 clones, 70% to 90% occurring once; the ten biggest clones make up 2.3%. The sample comprised peripheral blood. The receptors come from a woman aged 45-59 years with acute or convalescent COVID-19.

The chain recombines TRBV28 with TRBJ1-4; D is perhaps TRBD1 (6 bases). Germline V gives CDR1 MDHEN, CDR2 SYDVKM. Trimming cost V 6 bases and J 11 bases, with 19 bases left between them. The CDR3 spans 14 residues. CDR3 DNA: TGTGCCAGCAGGACGGGGGGGGCCCAGGTCAAACTGTTTTTT. Translation: CASRTGGAQVKLFF.

The chain combines TRBV24-1 with TRBJ1-1; maybe TRBD1 (6 bases). Trimming took 7 bases from V and 0 from J, leaving 8 bases between them. The CDR3 is made up of 13 amino acids. The germline gives CDR1 KGHDR, CDR2 SFDVKD. The CDR3 is CATRDRLNTEAFF. As DNA, the CDR3 is TGTGCCACCAGGGACAGATTGAACACTGAAGCTTTCTTT.

The J gene is TRBJ1-1, the V gene TRBV29-1; tentatively, D is TRBD1 (5 bases). Between the trimmed V and J ends, which lost 2 bases and 5 bases, there was a span of 18 bases. Germline V lookup: CDR1 SQVTM, CDR2 ANQGSEA. The CDR3 totals 15 residues. The CDR3 DNA sequence: TGCAGCGTTGAAATTGGCAGGGCAAGAATGACTGAAGCTTTCTTT. Its translation: CSVEIGRARMTEAFF.

The chain uses TRBV7-8 and TRBJ2-5; D not resolved. The germline V and J ends were trimmed by 5 bases and 7 bases, with 14 bases remaining between them. The CDR3 totals 13 residues. The germline gives CDR1 SGHVS, CDR2 FQNEAQ. CDR3 sequence: CASSRLTLGTQYF. For the CDR3, the DNA is TGTGCCAGCAGCCGACTGACTCTAGGGACCCAGTACTTC.